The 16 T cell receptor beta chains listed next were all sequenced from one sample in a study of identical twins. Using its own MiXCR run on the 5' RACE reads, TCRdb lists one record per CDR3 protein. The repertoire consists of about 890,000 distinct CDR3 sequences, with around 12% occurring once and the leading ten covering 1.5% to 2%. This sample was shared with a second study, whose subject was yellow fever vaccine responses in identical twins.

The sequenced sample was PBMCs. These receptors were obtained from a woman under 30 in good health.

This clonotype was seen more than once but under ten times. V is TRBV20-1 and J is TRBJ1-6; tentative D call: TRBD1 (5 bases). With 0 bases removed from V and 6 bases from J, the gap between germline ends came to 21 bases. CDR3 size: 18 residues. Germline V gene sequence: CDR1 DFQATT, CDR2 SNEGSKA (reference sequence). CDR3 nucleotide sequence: TGCAGTGCTAGAGACCCCTCTGGGGCATTCGAATTTAATTCACCCCTCCACTTT. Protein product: CSARDPSGAFEFNSPLHF.

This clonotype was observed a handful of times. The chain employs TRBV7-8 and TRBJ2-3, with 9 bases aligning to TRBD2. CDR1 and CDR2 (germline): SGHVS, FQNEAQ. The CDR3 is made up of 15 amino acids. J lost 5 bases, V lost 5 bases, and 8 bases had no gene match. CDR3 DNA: TGTGCCAGCAGCGGCCGGACTAGCGCTTTAGATACGCAGTATTTT. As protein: CASSGRTSALDTQYF.

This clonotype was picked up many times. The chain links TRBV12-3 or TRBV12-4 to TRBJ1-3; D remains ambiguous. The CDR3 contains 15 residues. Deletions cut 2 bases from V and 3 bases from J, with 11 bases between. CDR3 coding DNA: TGTGCCAGCAGTTTAATGGACGGCCTTGGAAACACCATATATTTT. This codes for CASSLMDGLGNTIYF.

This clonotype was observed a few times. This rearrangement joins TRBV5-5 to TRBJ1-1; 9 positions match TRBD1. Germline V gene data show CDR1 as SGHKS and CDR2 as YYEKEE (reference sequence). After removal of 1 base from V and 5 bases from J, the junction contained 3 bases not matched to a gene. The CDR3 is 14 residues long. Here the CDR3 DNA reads TGTGCCAGCAGCTTGATGGACAGGGGTACTGAAGCTTTCTTT. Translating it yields CASSLMDRGTEAFF.

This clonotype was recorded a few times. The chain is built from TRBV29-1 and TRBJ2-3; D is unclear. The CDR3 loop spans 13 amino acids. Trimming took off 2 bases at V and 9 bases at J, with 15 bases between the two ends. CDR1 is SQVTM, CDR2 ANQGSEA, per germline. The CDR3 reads CSVEFSGLWTQYF. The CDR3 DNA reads TGCAGCGTTGAATTTTCTGGGCTTTGGACGCAGTATTTT.

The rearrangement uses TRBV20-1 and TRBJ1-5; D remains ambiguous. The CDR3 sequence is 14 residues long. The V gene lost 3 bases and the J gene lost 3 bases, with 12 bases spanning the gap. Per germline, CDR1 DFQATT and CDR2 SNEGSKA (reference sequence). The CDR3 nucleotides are TGCAGTGCTAGTGGGTACACAGCCAATCAGCCCCAGCATTTT. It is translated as CSASGYTANQPQHF.

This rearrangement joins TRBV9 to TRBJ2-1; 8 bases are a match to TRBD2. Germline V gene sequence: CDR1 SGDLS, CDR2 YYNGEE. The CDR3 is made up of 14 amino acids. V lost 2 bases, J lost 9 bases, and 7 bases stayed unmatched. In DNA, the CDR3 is TGTGCCAGCAGCGTGAGCGGGAGTATGATTGAGCAGTTCTTC. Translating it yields CASSVSGSMIEQFF.

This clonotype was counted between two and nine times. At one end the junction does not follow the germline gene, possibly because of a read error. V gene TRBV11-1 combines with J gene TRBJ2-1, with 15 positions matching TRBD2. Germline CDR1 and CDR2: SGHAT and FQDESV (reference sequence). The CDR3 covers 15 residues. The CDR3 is CASSLRGLAGGDHIF. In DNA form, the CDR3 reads TGTGCCAGCAGCTTAAGAGGACTAGCGGGAGGGGATCATATCTTC.

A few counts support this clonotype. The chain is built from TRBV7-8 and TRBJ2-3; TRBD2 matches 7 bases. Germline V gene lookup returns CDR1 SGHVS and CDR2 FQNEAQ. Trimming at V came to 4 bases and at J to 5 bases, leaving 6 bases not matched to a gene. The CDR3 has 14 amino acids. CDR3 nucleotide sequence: TGTGCCAGCAGCTGGGACTACCGACAAGATACGCAGTATTTT. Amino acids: CASSWDYRQDTQYF.

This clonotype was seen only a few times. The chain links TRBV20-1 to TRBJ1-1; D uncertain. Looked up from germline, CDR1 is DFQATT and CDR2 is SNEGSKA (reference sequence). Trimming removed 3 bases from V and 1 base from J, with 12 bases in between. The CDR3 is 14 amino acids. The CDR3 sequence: CSARPLPSNTEAFF. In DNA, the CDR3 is TGCAGTGCTAGGCCCTTACCTTCGAACACTGAAGCTTTCTTT.

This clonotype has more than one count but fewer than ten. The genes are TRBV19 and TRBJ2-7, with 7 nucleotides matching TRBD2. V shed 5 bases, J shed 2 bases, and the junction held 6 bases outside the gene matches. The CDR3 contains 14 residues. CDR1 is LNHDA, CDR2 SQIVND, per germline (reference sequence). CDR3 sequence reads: CASSPAGTTYEQYF. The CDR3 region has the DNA TGTGCCAGTAGTCCAGCGGGAACGACCTACGAGCAGTACTTC.

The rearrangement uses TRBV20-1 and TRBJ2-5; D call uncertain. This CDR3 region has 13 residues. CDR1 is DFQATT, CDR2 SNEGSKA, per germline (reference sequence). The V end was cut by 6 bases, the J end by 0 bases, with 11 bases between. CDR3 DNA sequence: TGCAGTGCGCCAACATTGTACCAAGAGACCCAGTACTTC. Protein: CSAPTLYQETQYF.

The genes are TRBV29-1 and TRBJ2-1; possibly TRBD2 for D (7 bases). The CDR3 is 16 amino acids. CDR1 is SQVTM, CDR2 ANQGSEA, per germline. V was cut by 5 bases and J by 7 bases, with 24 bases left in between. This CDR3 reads CSVRPPRGGRGNEQFF. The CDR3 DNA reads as TGCAGCGTTCGACCCCCTAGGGGGGGGCGGGGGAATGAGCAGTTCTTC.

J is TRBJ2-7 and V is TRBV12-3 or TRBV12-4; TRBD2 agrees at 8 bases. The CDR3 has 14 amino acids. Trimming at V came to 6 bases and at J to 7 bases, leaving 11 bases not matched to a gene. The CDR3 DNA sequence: TGTGCCAGCAGCGGGCGGTCGGGACTAGGAGAGCAGTACTTC. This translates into CASSGRSGLGEQYF.

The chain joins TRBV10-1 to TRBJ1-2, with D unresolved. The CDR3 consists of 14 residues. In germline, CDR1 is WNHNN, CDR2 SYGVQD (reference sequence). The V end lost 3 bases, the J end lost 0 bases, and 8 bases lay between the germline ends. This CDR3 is CASSEDPANYGYTF. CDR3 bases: TGCGCCAGCAGTGAAGACCCTGCTAACTATGGCTACACCTTC.

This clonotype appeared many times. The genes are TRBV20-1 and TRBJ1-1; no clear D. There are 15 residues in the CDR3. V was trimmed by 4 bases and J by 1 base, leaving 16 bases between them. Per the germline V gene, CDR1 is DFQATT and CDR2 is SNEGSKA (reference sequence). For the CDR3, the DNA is TGCAGTGCTACCCCCCCTCGGGCAGAGAACACTGAAGCTTTCTTT. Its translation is CSATPPRAENTEAFF.